The 17 T cell receptor beta chains below were found in one sample sequenced in a study of blood T cell repertoires in COVID-19. Only in-frame clones appear in the TCRdb table, and some are missing; sequencing was by immunoSEQ multiplex PCR. This sample carries about 260,000 clones, 87% of them seen once, and the ten largest clones take 2% to 2.5%. The sequencing sample was made of peripheral blood. The receptor set was obtained from a woman aged 50 to 65 who had recovered from COVID-19.

The chain carries TRBV7-6 and TRBJ1-4, with a possible D match to TRBD1 (6 bases). The length of the CDR3 is 17 residues. Germline V gene sequence: CDR1 SGHVS, CDR2 FNYEAQ. Trimming took 5 bases from V and 8 from J, leaving 24 bases between them. This CDR3 is CASSEPPVGRGVEKLFF. CDR3 in DNA: TGTGCCAGCAGCGAACCTCCCGTTGGGAGGGGGGTAGAAAAACTGTTTTTT.

V and J are TRBV19 and TRBJ1-1; the match to TRBD1 covers 7 bases. Germline trimming cut 5 bases from V and 6 bases from J; bases unmatched to any gene: 12. Germline V CDR1 and CDR2: LNHDA, SQIVND (reference sequence). This CDR3 spans 15 amino acids. CDR3 bases: TGTGCCAGTAGTGTCGGGACAGCAACTAGGCCTGAAGCTTTCTTT. Encoded protein: CASSVGTATRPEAFF.

This clone was detected a few times. The chain is built from TRBV18 and TRBJ2-5; D not certain. In germline, CDR1 is KGHSH, CDR2 LQKENI. This CDR3 has 11 residues. V was trimmed by 6 bases and J by 2 bases, leaving 4 bases between them. The CDR3 reads CASSPQETQYF. CDR3 DNA sequence: TGTGCCAGCTCCCCTCAAGAGACCCAGTACTTC.

The rearrangement links TRBV7-9 to TRBJ1-3; possibly TRBD1 for D (6 bases). Germline CDR1 SEHNR, CDR2 FQNEAQ (reference sequence). V gave up 10 bases and J gave up 4 bases, with 26 bases separating them. This CDR3 has 17 residues. The CDR3 DNA is TGTGCCACCGACACTTTACAGGGAGTGGGTTCAGGAAACACCATATATTTT. Protein: CATDTLQGVGSGNTIYF. The full variable domain, its missing parts supplied by reference TRBV7-9 and TRBJ1-3, is DTGVSQNPRHKITKRGQNVTFRCDPISEHNRLYWYRQTLGQGPEFLTYFQNEAQLEKSRLLSDRFSAERPKGSFSTLEIQRTEQGDSAMYLCATDTLQGVGSGNTIYFGEGSWLTVV.

V usage is TRBV19 and J usage is TRBJ1-5; no definite D call. CDR1 is LNHDA, CDR2 SQIVND, per germline (reference sequence). The CDR3 totals 15 residues. The V end was cut by 3 bases, the J end by 4 bases, with 13 bases between. CDR3 sequence (DNA): TGTGCCAGTAGTATTTTGGCTCCCGGGAATCAGCCCCAGCATTTT. Residues: CASSILAPGNQPQHF.

Written as DNA, the CDR3 is TGTGCCAGCAGTGACTCAGGACAGGGCCCAAGGTACTTC. Protein: CASSDSGQGPRYF. This chain uses TRBV6-4 with TRBJ2-7, with 8 positions matching TRBD1. The CDR3 is 13 residues long. Germline CDR1 and CDR2: MRHNA and SNTAGT. V lost 0 bases and J lost 12; bases outside the gene matches: 7.

The chain links TRBV30 to TRBJ1-2, with 8 positions matching TRBD1. V was clipped by 2 bases and J by 7 bases; unmatched bases: 12. This CDR3 contains 15 residues. Per the germline V gene, CDR1 is GTSNPN and CDR2 is SVGIG (reference sequence). Here the CDR3 DNA reads TGTGCCTGGAGTCTCCGGACAGGGCTCCTACGTGGCTACACCTTC. It is translated as CAWSLRTGLLRGYTF.

The chain employs TRBV11-1 and TRBJ2-3; a possible D gene is TRBD2 (6 bases). The CDR3 is made up of 16 amino acids. Trimming removed 3 bases at V and 0 bases at J, with 13 bases between. Germline CDR1 is SGHAT and CDR2 is FQDESV (reference sequence). The CDR3 protein is CASSFRWGTSTDTQYF. CDR3 coding DNA: TGTGCCAGCAGCTTCAGATGGGGGACTAGCACAGATACGCAGTATTTT.

V usage is TRBV19 and J usage is TRBJ1-2; 9 nucleotides match TRBD1. Germline V gene sequence: CDR1 LNHDA, CDR2 SQIVND (reference sequence). The CDR3 covers 15 residues. J was trimmed by 7 bases and V by 10 bases; bases with no gene match: 16. The CDR3: CATDSRDRAFGGYTF. The CDR3 DNA reads as TGTGCCACCGATTCCCGGGACAGGGCCTTTGGTGGCTACACCTTC.

The V call is TRBV25-1, the J call TRBJ1-1, with 8 bases fitting TRBD1. V lost 1 base, J lost 1 base, and 8 bases stayed unmatched. Germline V gene data show CDR1 as MGHDK and CDR2 as SYGVNS. The CDR3 totals 17 residues. CDR3 sequence reads: CASSEFKRDRKNTEAFF. The CDR3 DNA is TGTGCCAGCAGTGAATTCAAGAGGGACAGGAAGAACACTGAAGCTTTCTTT.

This sequence joins TRBV7-8 and TRBJ2-1; perhaps TRBD1 as D (6 bases). Trimming took off 5 bases at V and 3 bases at J, with 11 bases between the two ends. The CDR3 contains 14 residues. CDR1 and CDR2 (germline): SGHVS, FQNEAQ. This CDR3 is CASSDQTGYNEQFF. In DNA, the CDR3 is TGTGCCAGCAGCGACCAGACAGGCTACAATGAGCAGTTCTTC.

This clone was detected once. The J gene is TRBJ1-2, the V gene TRBV19; 12 nucleotides match TRBD1. CDR1 is LNHDA and CDR2 is SQIVND in the germline V gene (reference sequence). The V gene end was trimmed by 11 bases and the J gene end by 9 bases; junction bases not matched to a gene: 4. The CDR3 totals 11 residues. The CDR3 loop is CAGGQGARYTF. CDR3 nucleotides: TGTGCCGGGGGACAGGGGGCCCGCTACACCTTC.

This sequence joins TRBV5-4 and TRBJ1-3; TRBD1 might be the D (6 bases). V was clipped by 0 bases and J by 2 bases, with 12 bases between them. Germline CDR1 SGHNT, CDR2 YYREEE (reference sequence). The CDR3 is made up of 16 amino acids. The CDR3 DNA sequence: TGTGCCAGCAGCTTGGGGGGGGGCCTCGCTGGAAACACCATATATTTT. It yields the protein CASSLGGGLAGNTIYF.

The chain couples TRBV4-1 to TRBJ1-5, with TRBD1 matching over 9 bases. Per germline, CDR1 MGHRA and CDR2 YSYEKL. V shed 0 bases and J 2 bases; nucleotides not matched to a gene: 5. This CDR3 is built from 17 residues. DNA for the CDR3: TGCGCCAGCAGCCAAGATTGGCGGGACAGGGGCAATCAGCCCCAGCATTTT. This sequence encodes CASSQDWRDRGNQPQHF.

The DNA of the CDR3 is TGTGCCAGTAGTAGGCATGGGACAGGGGGGGGCTATGGCTACACCTTC. It encodes CASSRHGTGGGYGYTF. The chain links TRBV19 to TRBJ1-2; 11 nucleotides agree with TRBD1. This CDR3 comprises 16 residues. The germline V gene encodes CDR1 LNHDA and CDR2 SQIVND (reference sequence). The trim removed 4 bases at V and 4 bases at J, leaving 8 bases unmatched.

The chain links TRBV4-3 to TRBJ2-1, with 9 bases that match TRBD2. V shed 3 bases, J shed 0 bases, and the junction held 12 bases outside the gene matches. The CDR3 loop spans 19 amino acids. Germline CDR1 reads LGHNA; CDR2 reads YSLEER. In DNA, the CDR3 is TGCGCCAGCAGCCATTCGCCGGCGGGAGGGCCCCCCTCCTACAATGAGCAGTTCTTC. It codes for CASSHSPAGGPPSYNEQFF.

V and J are TRBV7-2 and TRBJ2-3; D perhaps matches TRBD2 (7 bases). Germline V gene data show CDR1 as SGHTA and CDR2 as FQGNSA. This CDR3 contains 15 residues. V was trimmed by 6 bases and J by 2 bases, leaving 15 bases between them. CDR3 protein: CASSLIGGPTDTQYF. CDR3 bases: TGTGCCAGCAGTCTAATCGGGGGGCCCACAGATACGCAGTATTTT.